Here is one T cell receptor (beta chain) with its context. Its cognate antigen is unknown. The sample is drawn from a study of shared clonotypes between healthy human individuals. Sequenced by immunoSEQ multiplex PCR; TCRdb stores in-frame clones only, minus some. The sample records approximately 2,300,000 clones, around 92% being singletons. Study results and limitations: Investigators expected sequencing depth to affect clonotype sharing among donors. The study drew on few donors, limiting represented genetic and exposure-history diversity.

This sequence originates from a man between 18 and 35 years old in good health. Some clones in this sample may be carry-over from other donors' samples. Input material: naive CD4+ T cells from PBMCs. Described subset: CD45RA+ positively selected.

The CDR3 region is CASSLKAGPGELFF. CDR3 nucleotide sequence: TGTGCCAGCAGCTTAAAGGCCGGGCCCGGGGAGCTGTTTTTT. V and J are TRBV7-3 and TRBJ2-2; no firm D call. V was pared by 1 base and J by 6 bases, with 9 bases between. The germline V gene encodes CDR1 SGHTA and CDR2 FQGTGA. The CDR3 consists of 14 residues.